This T cell receptor (beta chain) was profiled in a study of Ad26.COV2.S vaccination and SARS-CoV-2 variants. This CDR3 contains 15 residues. Germline-derived CDR1 and CDR2 are LGHDT and YNNKEL (reference sequence). V was shortened by 0 bases and J by 0 bases, with 9 bases between the two germline ends. Only in-frame clones appear in the TCRdb table, and some are missing; sequencing was by immunoSEQ multiplex PCR. The sample holds hundreds of thousands of clones, approximately 88% seen once. Described treatment: approximately 18 received Ad26.COV2.S at low or high dose, single or two shots; several received placebo; per-sample allocation not given. Samples came from day 63 after the first vaccine or placebo injection.

The sample here was peripheral blood, taken in a trial of Ad26.COV2.S vaccine versus placebo. This TCR was sampled from a person between 18 and 65 years old who received the Ad26.COV2.S COVID-19 vaccine or a placebo. V gene TRBV3-1 (or the pseudogene TRBV3-2) combines with J gene TRBJ2-7, with D possibly called TRBD1 or TRBD2 (5 bases each). CDR3 residues: CASSQDAGTSYEQYF. CDR3 coding DNA: TGTGCCAGCAGCCAAGATGCAGGGACCTCCTACGAGCAGTACTTC.